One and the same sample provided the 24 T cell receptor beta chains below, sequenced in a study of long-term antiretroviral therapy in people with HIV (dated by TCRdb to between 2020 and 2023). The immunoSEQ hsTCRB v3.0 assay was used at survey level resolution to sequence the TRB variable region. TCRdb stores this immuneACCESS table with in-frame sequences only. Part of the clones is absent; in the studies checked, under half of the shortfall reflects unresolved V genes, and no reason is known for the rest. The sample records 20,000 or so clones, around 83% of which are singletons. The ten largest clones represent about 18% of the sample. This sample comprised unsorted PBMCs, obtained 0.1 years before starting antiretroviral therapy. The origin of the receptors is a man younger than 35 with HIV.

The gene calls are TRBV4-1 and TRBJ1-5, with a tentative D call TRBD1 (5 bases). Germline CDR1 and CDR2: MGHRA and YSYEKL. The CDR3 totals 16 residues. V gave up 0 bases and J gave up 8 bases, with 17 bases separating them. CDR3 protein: CASSQDSWDYKEPQHF. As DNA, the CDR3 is TGCGCCAGCAGCCAAGATTCATGGGACTACAAAGAGCCCCAGCATTTT.

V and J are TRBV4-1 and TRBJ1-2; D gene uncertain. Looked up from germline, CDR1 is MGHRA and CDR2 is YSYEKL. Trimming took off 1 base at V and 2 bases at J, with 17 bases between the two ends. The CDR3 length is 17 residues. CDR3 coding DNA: TGCGCCAGCAGCCAAGGCGGCCGCGTCCAGCGCAACTATGGCTACACCTTC. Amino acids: CASSQGGRVQRNYGYTF.

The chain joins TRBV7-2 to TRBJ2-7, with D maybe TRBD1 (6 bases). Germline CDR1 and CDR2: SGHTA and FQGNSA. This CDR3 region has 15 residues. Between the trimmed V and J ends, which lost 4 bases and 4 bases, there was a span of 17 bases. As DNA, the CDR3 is TGTGCCAGCAGCTCGGGCCAGGGGACGGTTTACGAGCAGTACTTC. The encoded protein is CASSSGQGTVYEQYF.

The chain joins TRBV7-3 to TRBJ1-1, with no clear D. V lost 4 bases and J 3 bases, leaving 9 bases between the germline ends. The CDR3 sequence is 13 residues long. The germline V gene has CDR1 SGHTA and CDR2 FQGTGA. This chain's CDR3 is CASSSRRDTEAFF. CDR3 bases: TGTGCCAGCAGCTCCAGGAGGGACACTGAAGCTTTCTTT.

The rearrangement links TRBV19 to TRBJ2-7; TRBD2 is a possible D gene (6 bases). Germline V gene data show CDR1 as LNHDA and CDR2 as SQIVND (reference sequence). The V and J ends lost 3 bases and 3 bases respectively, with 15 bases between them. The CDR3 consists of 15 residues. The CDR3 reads CASSIREAVFYEQYF. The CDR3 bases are TGTGCCAGTAGTATTAGGGAGGCAGTCTTCTACGAGCAGTACTTC.

This CDR3 reads CSGLQGWGAEAFF. The CDR3 coding sequence is TGCAGCGGCTTACAGGGATGGGGCGCTGAAGCTTTCTTT. This sequence joins TRBV29-1 and TRBJ1-1; TRBD1 is a possible D gene (6 bases). The CDR3 is 13 amino acids. V lost 7 bases to trimming and J lost 6 bases, with 18 bases between them. Germline values: CDR1 SQVTM, CDR2 ANQGSEA.

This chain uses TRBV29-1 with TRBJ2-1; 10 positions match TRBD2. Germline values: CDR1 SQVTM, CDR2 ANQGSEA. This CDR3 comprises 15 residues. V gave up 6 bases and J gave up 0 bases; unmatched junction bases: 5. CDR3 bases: TGCAGCGTCCAGCGGGAGGGGAACTCCTACAATGAGCAGTTCTTC. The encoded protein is CSVQREGNSYNEQFF.

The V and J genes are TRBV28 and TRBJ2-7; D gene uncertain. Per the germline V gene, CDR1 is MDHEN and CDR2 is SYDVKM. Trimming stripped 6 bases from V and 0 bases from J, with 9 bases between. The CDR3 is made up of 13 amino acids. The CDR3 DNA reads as TGTGCCAGCAGCTTGGGGTTCTCCTACGAGCAGTACTTC. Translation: CASSLGFSYEQYF.

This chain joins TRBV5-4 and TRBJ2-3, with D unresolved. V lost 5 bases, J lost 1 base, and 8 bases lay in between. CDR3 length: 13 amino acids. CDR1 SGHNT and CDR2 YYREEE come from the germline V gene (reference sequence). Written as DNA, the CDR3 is TGTGCCAGCAGAAAAGGAGGCACAGATACGCAGTATTTT. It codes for CASRKGGTDTQYF.

The CDR3 bases are TGTGCCAGCAGCGCCCTCCGGGGGGGGGCGGATGGCTACACCTTC. This encodes CASSALRGGADGYTF. The V and J genes are TRBV11-2 and TRBJ1-2; weak D call: TRBD1 (6 bases). The V end lost 5 bases, the J end lost 6 bases, and 19 bases lay between the germline ends. The germline V gene encodes CDR1 SGHAT and CDR2 FQNNGV. The CDR3 contains 15 residues.

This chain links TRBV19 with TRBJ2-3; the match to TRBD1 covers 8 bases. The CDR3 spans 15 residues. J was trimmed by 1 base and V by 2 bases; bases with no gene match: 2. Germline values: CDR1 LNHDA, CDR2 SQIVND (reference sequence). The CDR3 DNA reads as TGTGCCAGTAGTATACAGGGGGCTGGCACAGATACGCAGTATTTT. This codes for CASSIQGAGTDTQYF.

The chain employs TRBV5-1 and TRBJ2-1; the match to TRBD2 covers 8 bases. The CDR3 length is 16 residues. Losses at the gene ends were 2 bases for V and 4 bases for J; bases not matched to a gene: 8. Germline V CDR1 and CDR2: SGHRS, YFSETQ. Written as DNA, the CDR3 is TGCGCCAGCAGCTTAGGGACTAGTCTCACATACAATGAGCAGTTCTTC. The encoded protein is CASSLGTSLTYNEQFF.

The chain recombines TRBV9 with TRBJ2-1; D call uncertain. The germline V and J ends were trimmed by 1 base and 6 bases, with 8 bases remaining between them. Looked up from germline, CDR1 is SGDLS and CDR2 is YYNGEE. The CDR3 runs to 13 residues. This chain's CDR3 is CASSVSFTNEQFF. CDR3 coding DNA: TGTGCCAGCAGCGTAAGTTTTACCAATGAGCAGTTCTTC.

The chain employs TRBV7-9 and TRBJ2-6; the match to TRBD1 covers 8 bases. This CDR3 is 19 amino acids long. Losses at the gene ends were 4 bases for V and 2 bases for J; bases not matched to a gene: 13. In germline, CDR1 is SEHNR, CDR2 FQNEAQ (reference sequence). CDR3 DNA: TGTGCCAGCAGCTCCGGACAGGGCTTTGTATCCCCTGGGGCCAACGTCCTGACTTTC. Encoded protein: CASSSGQGFVSPGANVLTF.

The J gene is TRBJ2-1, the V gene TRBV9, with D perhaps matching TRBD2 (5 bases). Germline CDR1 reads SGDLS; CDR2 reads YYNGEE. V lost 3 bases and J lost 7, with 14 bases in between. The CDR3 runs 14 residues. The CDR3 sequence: CASSAGADGNEQFF. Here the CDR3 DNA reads TGTGCCAGCAGCGCAGGAGCGGACGGGAATGAGCAGTTCTTC.

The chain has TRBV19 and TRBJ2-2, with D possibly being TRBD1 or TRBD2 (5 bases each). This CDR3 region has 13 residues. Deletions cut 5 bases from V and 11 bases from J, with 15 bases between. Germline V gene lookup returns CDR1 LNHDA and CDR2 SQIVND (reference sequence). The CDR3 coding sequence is TGTGCCAGTAGTCTCTGGGGACCGGACGAGCTGTTTTTT. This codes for CASSLWGPDELFF.

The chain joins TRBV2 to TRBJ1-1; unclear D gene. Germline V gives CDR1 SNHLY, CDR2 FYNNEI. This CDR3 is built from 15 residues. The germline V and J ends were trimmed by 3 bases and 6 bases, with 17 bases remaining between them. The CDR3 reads CASSELRWNDPEAFF. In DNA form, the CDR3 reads TGTGCCAGCAGTGAGTTGAGGTGGAATGACCCTGAAGCTTTCTTT.

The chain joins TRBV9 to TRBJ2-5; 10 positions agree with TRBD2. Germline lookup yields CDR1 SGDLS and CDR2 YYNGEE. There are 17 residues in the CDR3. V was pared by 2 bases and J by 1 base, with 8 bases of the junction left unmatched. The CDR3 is CASSVGAIAGGQETQYF. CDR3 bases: TGTGCCAGCAGCGTGGGGGCGATAGCGGGGGGCCAAGAGACCCAGTACTTC.

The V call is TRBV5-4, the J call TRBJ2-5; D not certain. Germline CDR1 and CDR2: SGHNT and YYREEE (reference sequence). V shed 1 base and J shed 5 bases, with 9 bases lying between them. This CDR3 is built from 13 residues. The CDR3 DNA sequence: TGTGCCAGCAGCTTGCCGCCCCAGGAGACCCAGTACTTC. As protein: CASSLPPQETQYF.

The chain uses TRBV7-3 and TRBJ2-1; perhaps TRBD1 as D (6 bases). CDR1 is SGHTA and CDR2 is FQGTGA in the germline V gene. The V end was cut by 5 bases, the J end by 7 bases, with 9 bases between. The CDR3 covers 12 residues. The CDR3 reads CASSIQGNEQFF. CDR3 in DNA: TGTGCCAGCAGCATCCAGGGGAATGAGCAGTTCTTC.

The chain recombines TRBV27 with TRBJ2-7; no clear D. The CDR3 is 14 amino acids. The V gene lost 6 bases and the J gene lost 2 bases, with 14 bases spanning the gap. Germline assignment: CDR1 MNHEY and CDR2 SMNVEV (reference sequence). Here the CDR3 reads CASRLTNGPYEQYF. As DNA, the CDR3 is TGTGCCAGCAGGCTGACCAACGGGCCCTACGAGCAGTACTTC.

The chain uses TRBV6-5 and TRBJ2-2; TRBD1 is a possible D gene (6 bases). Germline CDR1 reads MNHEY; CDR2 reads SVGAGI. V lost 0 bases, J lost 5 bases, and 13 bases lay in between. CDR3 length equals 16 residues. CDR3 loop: CASSYSSNRETGELFF. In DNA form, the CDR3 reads TGTGCCAGCAGTTACTCGAGTAACAGGGAGACCGGGGAGCTGTTTTTT.

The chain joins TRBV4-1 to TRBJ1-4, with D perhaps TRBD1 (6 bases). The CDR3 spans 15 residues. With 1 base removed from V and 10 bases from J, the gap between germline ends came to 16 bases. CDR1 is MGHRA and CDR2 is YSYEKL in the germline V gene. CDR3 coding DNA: TGCGCCAGCAGCCAAGGAGGACAGCGGGGGGGAAAACTGTTTTTT. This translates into CASSQGGQRGGKLFF.

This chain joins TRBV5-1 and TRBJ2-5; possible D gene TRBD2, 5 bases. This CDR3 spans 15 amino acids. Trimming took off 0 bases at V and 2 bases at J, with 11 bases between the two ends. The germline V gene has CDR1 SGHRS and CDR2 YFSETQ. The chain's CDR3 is CASSLVLAGQETQYF. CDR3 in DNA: TGCGCCAGCAGCTTGGTGCTAGCAGGACAAGAGACCCAGTACTTC.